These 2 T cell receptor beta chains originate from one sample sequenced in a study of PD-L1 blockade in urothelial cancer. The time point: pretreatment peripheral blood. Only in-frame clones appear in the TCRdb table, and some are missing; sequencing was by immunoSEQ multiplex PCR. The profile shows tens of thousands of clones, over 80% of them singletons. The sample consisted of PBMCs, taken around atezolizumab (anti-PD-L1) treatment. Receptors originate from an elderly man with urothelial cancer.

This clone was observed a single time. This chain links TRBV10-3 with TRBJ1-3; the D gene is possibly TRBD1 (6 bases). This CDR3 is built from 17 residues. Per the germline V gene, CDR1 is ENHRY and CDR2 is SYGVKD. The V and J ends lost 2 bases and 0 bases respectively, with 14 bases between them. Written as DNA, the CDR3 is TGTGCCATCAGTGAGGAGCGGGACACCATCTCTGGAAACACCATATATTTT. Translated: CAISEERDTISGNTIYF.

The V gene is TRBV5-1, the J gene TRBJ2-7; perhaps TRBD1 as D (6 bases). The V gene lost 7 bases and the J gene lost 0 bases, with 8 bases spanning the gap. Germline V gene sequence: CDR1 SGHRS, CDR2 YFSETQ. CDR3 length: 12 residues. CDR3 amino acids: CASGQSSYEQYF. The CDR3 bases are TGCGCCAGCGGACAGAGCTCCTACGAGCAGTACTTC.